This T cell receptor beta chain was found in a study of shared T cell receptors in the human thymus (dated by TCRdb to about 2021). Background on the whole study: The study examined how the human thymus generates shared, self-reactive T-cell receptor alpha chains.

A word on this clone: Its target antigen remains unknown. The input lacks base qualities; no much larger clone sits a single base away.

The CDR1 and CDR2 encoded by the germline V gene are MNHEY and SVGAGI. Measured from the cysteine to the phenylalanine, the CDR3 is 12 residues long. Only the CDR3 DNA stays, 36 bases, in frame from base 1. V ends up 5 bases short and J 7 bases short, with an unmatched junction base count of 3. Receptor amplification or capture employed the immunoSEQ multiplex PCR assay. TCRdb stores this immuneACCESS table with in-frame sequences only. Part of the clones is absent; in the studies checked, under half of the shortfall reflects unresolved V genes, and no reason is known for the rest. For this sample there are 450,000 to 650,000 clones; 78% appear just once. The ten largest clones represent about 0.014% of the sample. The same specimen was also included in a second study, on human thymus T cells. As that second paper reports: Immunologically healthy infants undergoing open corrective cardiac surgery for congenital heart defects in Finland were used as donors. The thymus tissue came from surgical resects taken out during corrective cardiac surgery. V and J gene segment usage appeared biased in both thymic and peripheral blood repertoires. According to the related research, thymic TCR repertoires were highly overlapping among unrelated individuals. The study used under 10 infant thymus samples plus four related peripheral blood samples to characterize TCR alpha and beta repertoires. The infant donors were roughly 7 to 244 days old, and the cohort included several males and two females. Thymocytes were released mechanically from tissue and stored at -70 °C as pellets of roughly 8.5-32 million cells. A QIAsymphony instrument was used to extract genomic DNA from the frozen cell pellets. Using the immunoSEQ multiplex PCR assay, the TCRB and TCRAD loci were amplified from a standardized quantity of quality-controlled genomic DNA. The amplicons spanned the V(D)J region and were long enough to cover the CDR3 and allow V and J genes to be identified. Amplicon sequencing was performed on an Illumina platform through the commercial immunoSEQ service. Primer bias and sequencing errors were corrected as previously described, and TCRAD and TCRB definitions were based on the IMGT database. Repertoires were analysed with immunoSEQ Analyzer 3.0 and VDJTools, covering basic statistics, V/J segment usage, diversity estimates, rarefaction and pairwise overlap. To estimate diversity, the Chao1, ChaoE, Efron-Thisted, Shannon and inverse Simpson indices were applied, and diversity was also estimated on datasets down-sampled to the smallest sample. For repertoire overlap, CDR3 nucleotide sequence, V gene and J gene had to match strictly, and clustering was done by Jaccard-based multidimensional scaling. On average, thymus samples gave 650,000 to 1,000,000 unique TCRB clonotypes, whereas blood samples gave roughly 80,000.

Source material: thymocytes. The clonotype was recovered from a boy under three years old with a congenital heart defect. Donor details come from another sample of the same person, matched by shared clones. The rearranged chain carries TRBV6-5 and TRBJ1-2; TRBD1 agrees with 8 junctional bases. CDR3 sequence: CASSEDRAGYTF. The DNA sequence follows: TGTGCCAGCAGTGAGGACAGGGCTGGCTACACCTTC.